Following are 18 T cell receptor beta chains from one sample sequenced in a study of naive and memory T cell subsets. For these receptors, no antigen is known. The beta constant-region primer was an equimolar mix of two oligonucleotides covering TRBC1 and TRBC2. Four rounds of PCR amplified the ligated cDNA using nested alpha and beta constant-region primers plus SP2. TCRdb reprocessed the UMI-ligation and nested PCR reads with MiXCR, giving one entry per CDR3 protein. The data show under 150,000 distinct CDR3 sequences, with approximately 18% seen just once and about 0.57% held by the top ten. Study-level findings and limits: A few larger clonotypes appeared in naive repertoires, especially CD8, possibly memory cells re-expressing CD45RA.

Sample: naive CD8+ T cells from blood. Source of these receptors: a human donor in good health.

This clonotype was picked up a small number of times. The genes are TRBV24-1 and TRBJ2-1; 10 nucleotides agree with TRBD2. With V trimmed by 4 bases and J by 4 bases, 6 bases remained unmatched. The CDR3 runs 16 residues. CDR1 is KGHDR, CDR2 SFDVKD, per germline. In nucleotides, the CDR3 is TGTGCCACCAGTGACCCCCTAGCGGGAGTGTACAATGAGCAGTTCTTC. Encoded protein: CATSDPLAGVYNEQFF.

In its sample, this clonotype was seen a few times. V gene TRBV7-9 combines with J gene TRBJ2-5; TRBD2 might be the D (5 bases). The V gene lost 8 bases and the J gene lost 5 bases, with 15 bases spanning the gap. Germline V gene lookup returns CDR1 SEHNR and CDR2 FQNEAQ (reference sequence). The CDR3 runs to 13 residues. The CDR3 region has the DNA TGTGCCAGCCAGACTATTGGGTTGGAGACCCAGTACTTC. It translates to CASQTIGLETQYF.

This clonotype was detected only a few times. This rearrangement joins TRBV28 to TRBJ2-7; maybe TRBD2 (6 bases). Germline V gives CDR1 MDHEN, CDR2 SYDVKM. Trimming took 4 bases from V and 1 from J, leaving 14 bases between them. This CDR3 region has 15 residues. CDR3 nucleotide sequence: TGTGCCAGCAGTTCCACCGGGACTCCATCCTACGAGCAGTACTTC. It codes for CASSSTGTPSYEQYF.

The chain links TRBV6-2 or TRBV6-3 to TRBJ2-1, with D maybe TRBD2 (6 bases). The CDR3 length is 17 residues. CDR1 and CDR2 from the germline V gene are MNHEY and SVGEGT. V shed 5 bases and J shed 4 bases, with 21 bases lying between them. The CDR3 nucleotides read TGTGCCAGCAGTCTCACCCCGGGACTCGAGGCTTACAATGAGCAGTTCTTC. Protein sequence: CASSLTPGLEAYNEQFF.

This clonotype has a handful of counts. J is TRBJ1-1 and V is TRBV27; 8 bases agree with TRBD1. The trim removed 7 bases at V and 4 bases at J, leaving 8 bases unmatched. The CDR3 is 14 amino acids. Germline CDR1 is MNHEY and CDR2 is SMNVEV (reference sequence). This chain's CDR3 is CASTRQGLGTEAFF. DNA of the CDR3: TGTGCCAGCACGCGACAGGGGTTGGGCACTGAAGCTTTCTTT.

In this sample, this clonotype turned up a few times. The chain couples TRBV20-1 to TRBJ2-1, with 9 positions matching TRBD2. Germline V gene lookup returns CDR1 DFQATT and CDR2 SNEGSKA (reference sequence). The junction had 7 bases not matched to a gene; V was cut back by 3 bases and J by 4 bases. The CDR3 extends over 15 amino acids. The CDR3 spells CSASWLAGSYNEQFF. Here the CDR3 DNA reads TGCAGTGCTAGTTGGCTAGCGGGAAGTTACAATGAGCAGTTCTTC.

The chain links TRBV28 to TRBJ1-6; tentative D call: TRBD1 (5 bases). Trimming left V 6 bases short and J 11 bases short, with 17 bases between. This CDR3 comprises 14 residues. CDR1 MDHEN and CDR2 SYDVKM come from the germline V gene. CDR3 nucleotide sequence: TGTGCCAGCAGCCCAGGATGGGCGGGGGCACCCCTCCACTTT. Translating it yields CASSPGWAGAPLHF.

This clonotype was observed a few times. The rearrangement joins TRBV27 to TRBJ2-7; possible D gene TRBD1, 6 bases. CDR3 length equals 15 residues. V lost 7 bases to trimming and J lost 2 bases, with 18 bases between them. The V gene's germline CDR1 is MNHEY and CDR2 SMNVEV (reference sequence). The CDR3 nucleotides are TGTGCCAGCAAAACGCTAGGGACACCTACCTACGAGCAGTACTTC. Translating it yields CASKTLGTPTYEQYF.

The J gene is TRBJ2-1, the V gene TRBV10-3; perhaps TRBD2 as D (5 bases). This CDR3 is 13 amino acids long. CDR1 ENHRY and CDR2 SYGVKD come from the germline V gene. Trimming took 0 bases from V and 9 from J, leaving 9 bases between them. CDR3 loop: CAISESMRVEQFF. The CDR3 region has the DNA TGTGCCATCAGTGAGTCGATGCGGGTTGAGCAGTTCTTC.

The chain carries TRBV29-1 and TRBJ2-1; 12 nucleotides align to TRBD2. Germline trimming cut 5 bases from V and 5 bases from J; bases unmatched to any gene: 7. The CDR3 loop spans 15 amino acids. Germline-derived CDR1 and CDR2 are SQVTM and ANQGSEA. The CDR3 DNA reads as TGCAGCGTTTTGAGACTAGCGGGAGTTGACAATGAGCAGTTCTTC. Protein sequence: CSVLRLAGVDNEQFF.

V is TRBV29-1 and J is TRBJ2-1; D may be TRBD1 or TRBD2 (5 bases each). Trimming cost V 4 bases and J 8 bases, with 12 bases left between them. Germline CDR1 and CDR2: SQVTM and ANQGSEA. This CDR3 region has 12 residues. CDR3 sequence reads: CSVGRQGDEQFF. In DNA form, the CDR3 reads TGCAGCGTTGGAAGGCAGGGAGATGAGCAGTTCTTC.

This clonotype has only a few counts. J is TRBJ2-7 and V is TRBV11-2; D perhaps matches TRBD2 (5 bases). CDR1 SGHAT and CDR2 FQNNGV come from the germline V gene. This CDR3 is 13 amino acids long. V gave up 3 bases and J gave up 6 bases, with 12 bases separating them. The CDR3 spells CASSFGLSAEQYF. In DNA, the CDR3 is TGTGCCAGCAGCTTCGGACTGTCGGCCGAGCAGTACTTC.

This clonotype came up a few times. The chain recombines TRBV27 with TRBJ2-2, with D perhaps matching TRBD1 or TRBD2 (7 bases each). The V gene lost 8 bases and the J gene lost 6 bases, with 13 bases spanning the gap. Germline V gene data show CDR1 as MNHEY and CDR2 as SMNVEV (reference sequence). The length of the CDR3 is 13 residues. This CDR3 is CASSGGGSGELFF. Here the CDR3 DNA reads TGTGCCAGCTCAGGGGGGGGCTCCGGGGAGCTGTTTTTT.

The rearrangement joins TRBV2 to TRBJ2-3; D not resolved. V lost 3 bases and J 4 bases, leaving 14 bases between the germline ends. The CDR3 sequence is 15 residues long. Germline-derived CDR1 and CDR2 are SNHLY and FYNNEI. Here the CDR3 reads CASSENWGSADTQYF. For the CDR3, the DNA is TGTGCCAGCAGTGAGAATTGGGGATCTGCAGATACGCAGTATTTT.

The sample holds a few counts of this clonotype. The V call is TRBV27, the J call TRBJ1-1; no firm D call. Trimming pared 8 bases from V and 2 bases from J, leaving 12 bases between. CDR1 is MNHEY, CDR2 SMNVEV, per germline (reference sequence). The CDR3 extends over 13 amino acids. CDR3 sequence: CASGFSLNTEAFF. The CDR3 DNA sequence: TGTGCCAGCGGCTTCAGCCTCAACACTGAAGCTTTCTTT.

This clonotype has just one count. CDR3 bases: TGTGCCAGCAGCGCACGAAAAGGACAGGCCTACAATGAGCAGTTCTTC. Protein: CASSARKGQAYNEQFF. J is TRBJ2-1 and V is TRBV9; TRBD1 matches 7 bases. V lost 3 bases, J lost 2 bases, and 8 bases stayed unmatched. In germline, CDR1 is SGDLS, CDR2 YYNGEE. This CDR3 is 16 amino acids long. Drawing the rest from reference TRBV9 and TRBJ2-1, the complete variable domain is DSGVTQTPKHLITATGQRVTLRCSPRSGDLSVYWYQQSLDQGLQFLIQYYNGEERAKGNILERFSAQQFPDLHSELNLSSLELGDSALYFCASSARKGQAYNEQFFGPGTRLTVL.

The sample holds a few counts of this clonotype. J is TRBJ1-6 and V is TRBV29-1; 7 bases fit TRBD1. The CDR3 consists of 14 residues. Germline CDR1 reads SQVTM; CDR2 reads ANQGSEA. Losses at the gene ends were 8 bases for V and 3 bases for J; bases not matched to a gene: 7. Here the CDR3 DNA reads TGCAGCCCGCACAGGGGCCGCTATAATTCACCCCTCCACTTT. The encoded protein is CSPHRGRYNSPLHF.

This clonotype was detected only a few times. This chain joins TRBV13 and TRBJ2-5; no firm D call. Germline assignment: CDR1 PRHDT and CDR2 FYEKMQ (reference sequence). The CDR3 contains 16 residues. V dropped 1 base and J dropped 0 bases, with 12 bases sitting between them. The chain's CDR3 is CASSLEGELNQETQYF. In DNA, the CDR3 is TGTGCCAGCAGCTTAGAAGGAGAATTGAACCAAGAGACCCAGTACTTC.